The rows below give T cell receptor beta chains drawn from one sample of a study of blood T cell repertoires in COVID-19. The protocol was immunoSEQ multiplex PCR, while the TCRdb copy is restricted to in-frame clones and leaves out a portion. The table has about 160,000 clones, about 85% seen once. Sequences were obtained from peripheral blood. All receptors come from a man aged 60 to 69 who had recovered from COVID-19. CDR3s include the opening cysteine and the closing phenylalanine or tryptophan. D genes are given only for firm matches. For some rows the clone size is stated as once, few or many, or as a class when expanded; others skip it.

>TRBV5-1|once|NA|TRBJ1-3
TGCGCCAGCAGCCCGAGCTCTGGAAACACCATATATTTT
CASSPSSGNTIYF
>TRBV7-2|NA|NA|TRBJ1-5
TGTGCCAGCAGCTTTAGGCCAGGGGGCAATCAGCCCCAGCATTTT
CASSFRPGGNQPQHF
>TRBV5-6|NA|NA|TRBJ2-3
TGTGCCAGCAGCTTGTTAGGGGCGGGGAGAAATACGCAGTATTTT
CASSLLGAGRNTQYF
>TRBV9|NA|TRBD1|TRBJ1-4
TGTGCCAGCAGCAAGGACAGGGCTAAAGTTGAAAAACTGTTTTTT
CASSKDRAKVEKLFF
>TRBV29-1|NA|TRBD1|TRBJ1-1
TGCAGCGTCTCCCAGGGGGCGACTGAAGCTTTCTTT
CSVSQGATEAFF
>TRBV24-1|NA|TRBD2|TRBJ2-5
TGTGCCACCAGTGACCCGACTAGCGGAGGCCAAGAGACCCAGTACTTC
CATSDPTSGGQETQYF
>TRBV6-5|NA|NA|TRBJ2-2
TGTGCCAGCAGTTACGAGGACAGTAACACCGGGGAGCTGTTTTTT
CASSYEDSNTGELFF
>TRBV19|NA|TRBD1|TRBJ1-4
TGTGCCAGTAGTATAGACTCCCGGACAGGCGTGACTGGGGCAACTAATGAAAAACTGTTTTTT
CASSIDSRTGVTGATNEKLFF
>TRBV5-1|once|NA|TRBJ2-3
TGCGCCAGCAGCTTGGAGGAAGCGAGCACAGATACGCAGTATTTT
CASSLEEASTDTQYF
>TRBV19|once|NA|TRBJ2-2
TGTGCCAGTAACGGTCCGGGGGACACCGGGGAGCTGTTTTTT
CASNGPGDTGELFF
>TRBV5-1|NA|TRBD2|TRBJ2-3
TGCGCCACCGGAGTAGCGGGGCACACAGATACGCAGTATTTT
CATGVAGHTDTQYF
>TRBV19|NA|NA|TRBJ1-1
TGTGCCAGTAGAGTTGAGAGTGAAGCTTTCTTT
CASRVESEAFF
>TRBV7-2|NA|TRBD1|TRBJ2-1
TGTGCCAGCAGCTTCGGGACAGGGGATCCCAATGAGCAGTTCTTC
CASSFGTGDPNEQFF
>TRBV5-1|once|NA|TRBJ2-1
TGCGCCAGCAGCTTAAACCGACAGATTAATGAGCAGTTCTTC
CASSLNRQINEQFF
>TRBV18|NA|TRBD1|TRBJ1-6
TGTGCCAGCTCACGCATGACAGGGGGTGTTTCACCCCTCCACTTT
CASSRMTGGVSPLHF
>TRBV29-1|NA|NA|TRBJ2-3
TGCAGCTCCGAGGGGTCCGGGGGAAAGAATACGCAGTATTTT
CSSEGSGGKNTQYF
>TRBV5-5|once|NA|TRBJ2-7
TGTGCCAGCACTAGAGACGGATCCCATACCTACGAGCAGTACTTC
CASTRDGSHTYEQYF
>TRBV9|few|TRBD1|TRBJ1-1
TGTGCCAGCAGCGTGGGGACAGGGTGGAACACTGAAGCTTTCTTT
CASSVGTGWNTEAFF
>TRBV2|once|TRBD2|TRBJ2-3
TGTGCCAGCAGAGCGGGAGCGGGGGGGCCCGATACGCAGTATTTT
CASRAGAGGPDTQYF
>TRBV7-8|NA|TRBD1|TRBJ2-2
TGTGCCAGCAGCTTGAGGGGGCTGAACACCGGGGAGCTGTTTTTT
CASSLRGLNTGELFF
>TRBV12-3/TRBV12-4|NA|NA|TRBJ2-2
TGTGCCAGCAGTTTTGGCAGGGCCGGGGAGCTGTTTTTT
CASSFGRAGELFF
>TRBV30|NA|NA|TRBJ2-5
TGTGCCTGGTCTGGACGGGGGACCCAGTACTTC
CAWSGRGTQYF
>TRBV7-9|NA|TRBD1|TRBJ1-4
TGTGCCAGCAGCGCCTCCGGGACAGGGATCGGTGAAAAACTGTTTTTT
CASSASGTGIGEKLFF
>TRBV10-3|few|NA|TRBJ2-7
TGTGCCATCACACCGCGGGACAGCTACGAGCAGTACTTC
CAITPRDSYEQYF
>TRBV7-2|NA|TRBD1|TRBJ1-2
TGTGCCAGCAGCTTTGGACAGGGCTATGGCTACACCTTC
CASSFGQGYGYTF
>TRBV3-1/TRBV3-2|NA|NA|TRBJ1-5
TGTGCCAGCAGCCAGGATGGGTCTAGCGGGCCCCAGCATTTT
CASSQDGSSGPQHF
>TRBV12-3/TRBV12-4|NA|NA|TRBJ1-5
TGTGCCAGCAGTCCCGGAGATCAGCCCCAGCATTTT
CASSPGDQPQHF
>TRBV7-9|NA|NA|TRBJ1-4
TGTGCCAGCAGCTCGGACCGCGGGGGTCCAACTAATGAAAAACTGTTTTTT
CASSSDRGGPTNEKLFF
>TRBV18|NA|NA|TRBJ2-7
TGTGCCAGCTCGCAGGAAGCCAGCTCCTACGAGCAGTACTTC
CASSQEASSYEQYF
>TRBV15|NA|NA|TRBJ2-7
TGTGCCACCAGCAGAGATCAGGGAACAGGGTACGAGCAGTACTTC
CATSRDQGTGYEQYF
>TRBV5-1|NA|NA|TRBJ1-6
TGCGCCAGCAGCACGGACACCTCCTATAATTCACCCCTCCACTTT
CASSTDTSYNSPLHF
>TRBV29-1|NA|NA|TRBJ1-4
TGCAGCGTGGGTCTCTCAAACCAGGTTGAAAAACTGTTTTTT
CSVGLSNQVEKLFF
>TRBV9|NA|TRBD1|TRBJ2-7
TGTGCCAGCAGCCCCCCGCCCGGGACAGGGGCTCAAGAGCAGTACTTC
CASSPPPGTGAQEQYF
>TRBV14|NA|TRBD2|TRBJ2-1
TGTGCCAGCAGCCAAGTGGGACTAACCTACAATGAGCAGTTCTTC
CASSQVGLTYNEQFF
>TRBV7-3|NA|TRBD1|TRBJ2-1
TGTGCCAGCAGCCTACAGGGGGCGTTATCCTACAATGAGCAGTTCTTC
CASSLQGALSYNEQFF
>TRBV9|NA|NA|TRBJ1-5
TGTGCCAGCAGCGTAGGGGCAGGGCCCTATAGCAATCAGCCCCAGCATTTT
CASSVGAGPYSNQPQHF
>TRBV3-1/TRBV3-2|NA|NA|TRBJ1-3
TGTGCCAGCAGCCCTAGGACAGCTCCTGGAAACACCATATATTTT
CASSPRTAPGNTIYF
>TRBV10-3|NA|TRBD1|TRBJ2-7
TGTGCCATCAGGTCCTCGACAGGGACCCCCTACGAGCAGTACTTC
CAIRSSTGTPYEQYF
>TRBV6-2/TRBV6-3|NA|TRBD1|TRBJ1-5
TGTGCCAGCAGTTACTCGACAGGGCGGTTTCCCCCCGGGAATCAGCCCCAGCATTTT
CASSYSTGRFPPGNQPQHF
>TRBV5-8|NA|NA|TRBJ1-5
TGTGCCAGCAGCTTTTGGAAAGCGGGCGGCCAGCCCCAGCATTTT
CASSFWKAGGQPQHF
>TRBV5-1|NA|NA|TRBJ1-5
TGCGCCAGCAGCTTGGGGACAGAGAGCAATCAGCCCCAGCATTTT
CASSLGTESNQPQHF
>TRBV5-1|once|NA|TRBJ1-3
TGCGCCAGCAGCCCCCGAGGAGGGAGATTTACCTCTGGAAACACCATATATTTT
CASSPRGGRFTSGNTIYF
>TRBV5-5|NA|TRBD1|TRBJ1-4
TGTGCCAGCAGCCCCAGGGGGTCAACTAATGAAAAACTGTTTTTT
CASSPRGSTNEKLFF
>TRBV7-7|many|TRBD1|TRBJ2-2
TGTGCTAGCAGCTCAGGGACAGGGGGCGTCTCCGGGGAGCTGTTTTTT
CASSSGTGGVSGELFF
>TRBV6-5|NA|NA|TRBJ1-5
TGTGCCAGCAGTTACTCAGCACGCGGCAATCAGCCCCAGCATTTT
CASSYSARGNQPQHF
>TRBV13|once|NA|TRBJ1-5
TGTGCCAGCAGCTCTCAACAGACGGGGCAGCCCCAGCATTTT
CASSSQQTGQPQHF